This TCR beta chain was captured by sequencing in a study of cytomegalovirus exposure and HLA in healthy donors. General study results and limits: Altogether, about 160 TCR beta chains were recorded as cytomegalovirus-associated. As was reported, the classifier diagnosed cytomegalovirus status with high specificity and sensitivity.

Donors came from a validation cohort of approximately 110 subjects, distinct from the first 666-subject cohort. Method: immunoSEQ multiplex PCR; TCRdb's copy keeps in-frame clones and lacks some. The repertoire has 110,000 or so clones, more than 75% of them found once; the top ten carry about 2%. In regard to this clone: The antigen is undetermined.

With 3 bases removed from V and 0 bases from J, the gap between germline ends came to 10 bases. The germline V gene has CDR1 SGHRS and CDR2 YFSETQ. The CDR3 runs 15 residues. The chain employs TRBV5-1 and TRBJ1-5, with D possibly TRBD1 on 6 matching bases. The TCR originated in a woman younger than 45 in good health and CMV-seronegative. Specimen: PBMCs. CDR3 region: CASSWDTGSNQPQHF. The CDR3 bases are TGCGCCAGCAGCTGGGACACAGGTAGCAATCAGCCCCAGCATTTT. The entire variable domain, with the rest obtained from reference TRBV5-1 and TRBJ1-5, is as follows: KAGVTQTPRYLIKTRGQQVTLSCSPISGHRSVSWYQQTPGQGLQFLFEYFSETQRNKGNFPGRFSGRQFSNSRSEMNVSTLELGDSALYLCASSWDTGSNQPQHFGDGTRLSIL.